These T cell receptor beta chains were read from a single sample in a study of blood T cells in healthy people across ages. Using its own MiXCR run on the 5' RACE reads, TCRdb lists one record per CDR3 protein. The table shows approximately 850,000 distinct CDR3 sequences, with more than 45% occurring only once. The sample taken for sequencing was blood. These receptors were taken from a man aged 25 to 40 in good health. The CDR3 runs from the conserved cysteine through the conserved F or W. The D gene is left open where the match is weak. Size values are once, few and many counts, or a class for expanded clones, and some rows have none.

14 TRBJ2-7 NA NA TRBV11-2 CASSSPGSSFEQYF TGTGCCAGCAGCTCCCCGGGCTCCTCTTTCGAGCAGTACTTC
15 TRBJ2-1 TRBD2 NA TRBV6-2/TRBV6-3 CASRLLAGLSGEQFF TGTGCCAGCAGGCTACTAGCGGGATTATCGGGTGAGCAGTTCTTC
17 TRBJ2-1 TRBD2 NA TRBV4-3 CASSPRGTSGHYNEQFF TGCGCCAGCAGCCCCAGGGGGACTAGCGGGCACTACAATGAGCAGTTCTTC
13 TRBJ2-3 NA few TRBV2 CASSVGVADTQYF TGTGCCAGCAGTGTGGGGGTAGCAGATACGCAGTATTTT
14 TRBJ1-2 NA NA TRBV18 CASSLLDTNYGYTF TGTGCCAGCTCACTACTGGACACTAACTATGGCTACACCTTC
14 TRBJ1-2 TRBD1 NA TRBV11-2 CASSAGQGQYGYTF TGTGCCAGCAGCGCGGGACAGGGGCAGTATGGCTACACCTTC
15 TRBJ2-3 NA NA TRBV7-2 CASSAGARATDTQYF TGTGCCAGCAGCGCCGGGGCTCGCGCCACAGATACGCAGTATTTT
13 TRBJ1-4 NA NA TRBV29-1 CSVELGAGEKLFF TGCAGCGTTGAACTGGGGGCAGGTGAAAAACTGTTTTTT
16 TRBJ1-5 NA NA TRBV7-2 CASSLGHGLSNQPQHF TGTGCCAGCAGCTTAGGACACGGCCTTAGCAATCAGCCCCAGCATTTT
13 TRBJ1-1 TRBD1 few TRBV7-3 CASKEGANTEAFF TGTGCCAGCAAGGAGGGGGCGAACACTGAAGCTTTCTTT
16 TRBJ2-1 TRBD2 NA TRBV20-1 CSARPWGGQGYNGQFF TGCAGTGCTAGACCTTGGGGAGGGCAGGGCTACAATGGGCAGTTCTTC
12 TRBJ2-7 TRBD1 few TRBV29-1 CSGGQGSYEQYF TGCAGCGGGGGACAGGGGTCCTACGAGCAGTACTTC
15 TRBJ2-1 NA NA TRBV29-1 CSVKVLGEIYNEQFF TGCAGCGTTAAAGTCTTGGGGGAAATCTACAATGAGCAGTTCTTC
15 TRBJ2-7 NA once TRBV4-2 CASSQDQLTSYEQYF TGTGCCAGCAGCCAAGATCAACTGACCTCCTACGAGCAGTACTTC
14 TRBJ1-2 NA NA TRBV10-3 CAISDRGRGYGYTF TGTGCCATCAGTGACCGGGGCAGGGGCTATGGCTACACCTTC
13 TRBJ1-1 NA once TRBV12-3/TRBV12-4 CASSFDYNTEAFF TGTGCCAGCAGTTTCGATTATAACACTGAAGCTTTCTTT
13 TRBJ1-2 NA NA TRBV12-3/TRBV12-4 CASSFSVSYGYTF TGTGCCAGCAGTTTTTCAGTTAGCTATGGCTACACCTTC
13 TRBJ2-5 NA NA TRBV6-2/TRBV6-3 CASRPQGWETQYF TGTGCCAGCAGACCTCAGGGATGGGAGACCCAGTACTTC
17 TRBJ2-7 NA NA TRBV2 CASSEGPMGASSYEQYF TGTGCCAGCAGTGAAGGCCCGATGGGCGCTAGTAGCTACGAGCAGTACTTC
15 TRBJ2-5 NA NA TRBV3-1 CASSQSSQHTETQYF TGTGCCAGCAGCCAATCCAGTCAACATACAGAGACCCAGTACTTC
17 TRBJ2-5 TRBD1 once TRBV4-1 CASSQEWDRASKETQYF TGCGCCAGCAGCCAAGAATGGGACAGGGCGTCTAAAGAGACCCAGTACTTC
13 TRBJ2-7 NA few TRBV20-1 CSASAGATYEQYF TGCAGTGCTAGTGCGGGGGCCACCTACGAGCAGTACTTC
10 TRBJ1-1 NA NA TRBV29-1 CSVGGTEAFF TGCAGCGTTGGGGGGACTGAAGCTTTCTTT
15 TRBJ1-1 NA NA TRBV14 CASSPRGARGTEAFF TGTGCCAGCAGCCCTCGAGGGGCTCGGGGCACTGAAGCTTTCTTT
12 TRBJ2-2 NA NA TRBV29-1 CSVGSPYGELFF TGCAGCGTTGGGTCGCCATACGGGGAGCTGTTTTTT
12 TRBJ1-2 NA NA TRBV6-4 CASSDTGSGYTF TGTGCCAGCAGTGACACCGGGAGCGGCTACACCTTC
17 TRBJ1-6 NA few TRBV7-9 CASTLSDTPSYNSPLHF TGTGCCAGCACCCTTTCGGACACCCCTTCCTATAATTCACCCCTCCACTTT
15 TRBJ2-7 TRBD1 NA TRBV20-1 CSAPPSDRGGYEQYF TGCAGTGCTCCTCCCTCGGACAGGGGGGGCTACGAGCAGTACTTC
16 TRBJ2-1 NA NA TRBV29-1 CSVTGLPGMGYNEQFF TGCAGCGTTACGGGCTTACCGGGAATGGGCTACAATGAGCAGTTCTTC
17 TRBJ2-4 NA NA TRBV3-1 CASSQDQRASKKNIQYF TGTGCCAGCAGCCAAGATCAAAGGGCCAGTAAGAAAAACATTCAGTACTTC
17 TRBJ2-1 NA NA TRBV7-8 CASSPARNRDAYNEQFF TGTGCCAGCAGCCCCGCCCGTAACCGGGATGCCTACAATGAGCAGTTCTTC
15 TRBJ2-1 NA NA TRBV12-3/TRBV12-4 CASRLSGGNRYEQFF TGTGCCAGCAGACTAAGTGGGGGAAACCGGTATGAGCAGTTCTTC
13 TRBJ2-1 NA once TRBV12-5 CASGLRDYNEQFF TGTGCTAGTGGTTTGCGGGACTACAATGAGCAGTTCTTC
13 TRBJ2-1 TRBD2 few TRBV28 CASSPGGGTIQFF TGTGCCAGCAGCCCCGGGGGGGGGACTATACAGTTCTTC
15 TRBJ2-3 NA NA TRBV12-3/TRBV12-4 CASSLMRGRTDTQYF TGTGCCAGCAGTTTAATGCGGGGCCGAACAGATACGCAGTATTTT
20 TRBJ2-7 NA NA TRBV15 CATSRDREALSGGPTYEQYF TGTGCCACCAGCAGAGATCGCGAAGCCCTATCGGGTGGACCTACCTACGAGCAGTACTTC
15 TRBJ2-7 NA NA TRBV4-1 CASSQVGRVLHEQYF TGCGCCAGCAGCCAAGTAGGAAGGGTTCTCCACGAGCAGTACTTC
14 TRBJ2-3 NA many TRBV7-9 CASSFRDRMDTQYF TGTGCCAGCAGCTTTCGGGACCGCATGGATACGCAGTATTTT
14 TRBJ1-2 NA few TRBV12-3/TRBV12-4 CASRPSVDYYGYTF TGTGCCAGCCGGCCCTCGGTGGACTACTATGGCTACACCTTC
17 TRBJ2-3 NA NA TRBV7-2 CASSSPSTGWITDTQYF TGTGCCAGCAGCTCCCCCAGTACCGGGTGGATTACAGATACGCAGTATTTT
17 TRBJ1-2 NA NA TRBV7-2 CASSESLSAGRGYGYTF TGTGCCAGCAGCGAATCCCTGAGTGCGGGGAGAGGCTATGGCTACACCTTC
14 TRBJ1-5 TRBD1 NA TRBV9 CASSAGQGGQPQHF TGTGCCAGCAGCGCGGGACAGGGGGGTCAGCCCCAGCATTTT
14 TRBJ2-7 NA once TRBV11-2 CASSLRPSTYEQYF TGTGCCAGCAGCTTACGCCCGTCGACCTACGAGCAGTACTTC
16 TRBJ1-2 NA NA TRBV5-4 CASSLVGGSANYGYTF TGTGCCAGCAGCTTGGTGGGGGGCTCAGCTAACTATGGCTACACCTTC
11 TRBJ2-3 NA NA TRBV20-1 CSAGTPDTQYF TGCAGTGCAGGGACCCCAGATACGCAGTATTTT
13 TRBJ2-6 NA NA TRBV24-1 CATSESGANVLTF TGTGCCACCAGTGAATCCGGGGCCAACGTCCTGACTTTC
18 TRBJ2-7 TRBD2 many TRBV7-2 CASSRARGTSGNFYEQYF TGTGCCAGCAGCCGAGCCAGAGGAACTAGCGGGAATTTTTACGAGCAGTACTTC
12 TRBJ2-7 NA NA TRBV7-2 CASSLAMGEQYF TGTGCCAGCAGCCTTGCCATGGGCGAGCAGTACTTC
17 TRBJ2-5 TRBD2 NA TRBV4-3 CASSQDMASGRRNEQYF TGCGCCAGCAGCCAAGATATGGCTAGCGGGAGGAGGAATGAGCAGTACTTC
15 TRBJ2-1 NA NA TRBV11-1 CASSRGTSFYNEQFF TGTGCCAGCAGCCGAGGGACGAGTTTCTACAATGAGCAGTTCTTC